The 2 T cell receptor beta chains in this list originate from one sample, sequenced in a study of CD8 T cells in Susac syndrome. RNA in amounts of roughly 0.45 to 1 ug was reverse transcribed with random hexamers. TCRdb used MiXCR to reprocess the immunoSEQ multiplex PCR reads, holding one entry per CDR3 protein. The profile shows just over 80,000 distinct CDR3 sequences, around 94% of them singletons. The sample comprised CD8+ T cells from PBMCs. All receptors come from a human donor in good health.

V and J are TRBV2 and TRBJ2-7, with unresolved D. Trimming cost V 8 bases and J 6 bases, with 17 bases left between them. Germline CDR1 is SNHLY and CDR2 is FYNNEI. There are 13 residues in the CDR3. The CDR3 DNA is TGTGCCAGCCACGAGTGGCCCCTCTCCGAGCAGTACTTC. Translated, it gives CASHEWPLSEQYF.

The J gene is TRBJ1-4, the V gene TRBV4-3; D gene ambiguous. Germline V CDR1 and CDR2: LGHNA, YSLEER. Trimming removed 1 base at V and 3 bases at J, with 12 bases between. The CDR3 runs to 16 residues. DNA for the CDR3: TGCGCCAGCAGCCAAGGTCACGTGGAAGCTAATGAAAAACTGTTTTTT. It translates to CASSQGHVEANEKLFF.